This is a list of T cell receptor beta chains from one sample in a study of T cell changes during pregnancy in multiple sclerosis. The protocol was immunoSEQ multiplex PCR, while the TCRdb copy is restricted to in-frame clones and leaves out a portion. The sample lists 55,000 to 65,000 clones, over 85% occurring once. The specimen comprised CD8+ T cells from peripheral blood mononuclear cells, sampled in the third trimester of pregnancy. These receptors came from a female donor with multiple sclerosis, enrolled in a pregnancy study. The CDR3 runs from the conserved cysteine through the conserved F or W. D genes are given only for firm matches. Clone size is not always given. Where it is, it says once, few, many or a class for expanded clones.

V	J	D	size	DNA	CDR3
TRBV4-1	TRBJ2-7	-	-	TGCGCCAGCAGCCAAGGGTTCGGCGGGGGCACCTACGAGCAGTACTTC	CASSQGFGGGTYEQYF
TRBV28	TRBJ2-7	-	-	TGTGCCAGCAGTTACCGGGGGATTACCTACGAGCAGTACTTC	CASSYRGITYEQYF
TRBV19	TRBJ1-5	-	-	TGTGCCAGTAAACAGCCCTTTAGCAATCAGCCCCAGCATTTT	CASKQPFSNQPQHF
TRBV9	TRBJ1-4	-	once	TGTGCCAGCAGCGTAGGAGACAGCCTTAATGAAAAACTGTTTTTT	CASSVGDSLNEKLFF
TRBV28	TRBJ1-3	TRBD1	-	TGTGCCAGCAGTACTACCCGACAGGGAAGCAGCACCTCTGGAAACACCATATATTTT	CASSTTRQGSSTSGNTIYF
TRBV15	TRBJ1-1	TRBD1	-	TGTGCCACCAGCAGCTTGGACAGGGCTCTTCTTGTGGGCACTGAAGCTTTCTTT	CATSSLDRALLVGTEAFF
TRBV6-4	TRBJ2-3	TRBD2	-	TGTGCCAGCCAAGCGGGAGGGGAAACAGATACGCAGTATTTT	CASQAGGETDTQYF
TRBV6-1	TRBJ1-2	-	few	TGTGCCGGAGGCATACAAACTAACTATGGCTACACCTTC	CAGGIQTNYGYTF
TRBV7-9	TRBJ2-2	-	-	TGTGCCAGCAGCATCGGGACTCGAAACACCGGGGAGCTGTTTTTT	CASSIGTRNTGELFF
TRBV5-1	TRBJ2-5	TRBD2	-	TGCGCCAGCAGCTTGGCCGGGCGGGAGGGCCTTAAGACCCAGTACTTC	CASSLAGREGLKTQYF
TRBV30	TRBJ2-3	TRBD1	-	TGTGCCTGGAGTGTAGGGGGCGTCGATACGCAGTATTTT	CAWSVGGVDTQYF
TRBV5-1	TRBJ2-5	TRBD2	-	TGCGCCAGCAGCTTGGAACTAGCGGGAGGCCAAGAGACCCAGTACTTC	CASSLELAGGQETQYF
TRBV15	TRBJ2-2	TRBD1	once	TGTGCCACCAGCAGAGCGACAGGGGAGACCGGGGAGCTGTTTTTT	CATSRATGETGELFF
TRBV30	TRBJ1-2	-	-	TGTGCCTGGAGTGTGGGGGGATGGGGGGATGGCTACACCTTC	CAWSVGGWGDGYTF
TRBV6-4	TRBJ2-2	-	once	TGTGCCAGCAGTGACTCGCCAGGGGTGGGCACCGGGGAGCTGTTTTTT	CASSDSPGVGTGELFF
TRBV19	TRBJ1-5	-	-	TGTGCCAGTAAATGGTGGCAGGACACTAGCAATCAGCCCCAGCATTTT	CASKWWQDTSNQPQHF
TRBV19	TRBJ2-7	-	-	TGTGCCAGTAGTATAGTGGGCGGGACCTTCTACGAGCAGTACTTC	CASSIVGGTFYEQYF
TRBV4-1	TRBJ2-5	-	-	TGCGCCAGCAGCCAAGGTGTGGAGCCCCAGTACTTC	CASSQGVEPQYF
TRBV5-1	TRBJ1-2	-	-	TGCGCCAGCAGGGAGACAGCGAACTATGGCTACACCTTC	CASRETANYGYTF
TRBV7-2	TRBJ2-7	TRBD1	-	TGTGCCAGCAGCCCTAGTCCGGGACAGCCCCTCGAGCAGTACTTC	CASSPSPGQPLEQYF
TRBV5-4	TRBJ2-1	-	many	TGTGCCAGCAGCTTGGATCGGGGTGGGGGGAAGGGTGAGCAGTTCTTC	CASSLDRGGGKGEQFF
TRBV10-2	TRBJ1-1	-	-	TGCGCCAGCAGTGAGTCCTCAGGGGTGAACACTGAAGCTTTCTTT	CASSESSGVNTEAFF
TRBV19	TRBJ1-1	-	-	TGTGCCAGTATTTTTAGCACTGAAGCTTTCTTT	CASIFSTEAFF
TRBV11-2	TRBJ2-5	TRBD2	-	TGTGCCAGCAGCTTAGTTCCTAGCGGGTCTGGTGGGGAGACCCAGTACTTC	CASSLVPSGSGGETQYF